Detailed here is one TCR beta chain. The antigen remains undetermined. This record belongs to a study of T cells expressing NK-cell markers. The length of the CDR3 is 17 residues. Per germline, CDR1 LNHDA and CDR2 SQIVND (reference sequence). 5'RACE template switching with UMIs generated TCR beta cDNA. One entry per CDR3 protein, without DNA, is what TCRdb gives after re-calling the 5' RACE reads. The specimen's table records 350,000 to 400,000 distinct CDR3 sequences. The study's findings and limits: In six donors, dominant NKG2C+ clonotypes were roughly 1.0-8% of CD8+ T cells.

The sequencing sample was made of blood T cells: a sorted CD56 or NKG2C T cell subset, CD4+ or CD8+ T cells, or bulk PBMC T cells (not recorded which). This rearrangement joins TRBV19 to TRBJ1-6; TCRdb indicates TRBD1, and absent DNA this call remains unverified. This clonotype originated in a woman between 45 and 60 years old in good health. CDR3: CASSSTGGPTDNSPLHF.